What follows is one TCR beta chain and its context. The antigen remains undetermined. These data are taken from a study of vaccination and CD4 T cells after COVID-19. With the Oncomine TCR Beta short-read assay, DNA from cultured CD4+ T cells was sequenced. TCRdb independently ran MiXCR on the PCR reads; one entry per CDR3 protein. The repertoire holds approximately 16,000 distinct CDR3 sequences, with about three quarters as singletons. The sample's treatment: roughly 10-day PBMC culture with coronavirus spike peptide pools or control peptides (ViraFEST assay). The specimen sequenced was CD4+ T cells from blood, cultured in vitro. The TCR was taken from a human donor who had recovered from COVID-19.

The DNA for the CDR3 is TGTGCCAGCAGCAACCCCGTAAAACAGGGCGTGAACACTGAAGCTTTCTTT. Its translation: CASSNPVKQGVNTEAFF. The chain recombines TRBV7-9 with TRBJ1-1; D perhaps matches TRBD1 (6 bases). Trimming took off 5 bases at V and 0 bases at J, with 19 bases between the two ends. In germline, CDR1 is SEHNR, CDR2 FQNEAQ (reference sequence). The CDR3 runs to 17 residues.